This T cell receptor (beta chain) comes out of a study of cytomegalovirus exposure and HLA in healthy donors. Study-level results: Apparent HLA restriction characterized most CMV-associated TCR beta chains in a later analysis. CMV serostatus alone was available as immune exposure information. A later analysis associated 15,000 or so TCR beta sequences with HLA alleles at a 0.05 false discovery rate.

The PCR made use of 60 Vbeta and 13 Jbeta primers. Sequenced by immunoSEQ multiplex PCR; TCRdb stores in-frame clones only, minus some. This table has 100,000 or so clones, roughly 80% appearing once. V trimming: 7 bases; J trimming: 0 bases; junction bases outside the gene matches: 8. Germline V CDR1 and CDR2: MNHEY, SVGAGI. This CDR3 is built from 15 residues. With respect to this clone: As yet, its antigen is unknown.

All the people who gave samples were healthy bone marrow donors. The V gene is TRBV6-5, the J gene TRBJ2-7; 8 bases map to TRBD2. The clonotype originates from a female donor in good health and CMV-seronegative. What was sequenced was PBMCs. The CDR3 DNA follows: TGTGCCAGCACCTTTAGCGGGGAACCCTCCTACGAGCAGTACTTC. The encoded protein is CASTFSGEPSYEQYF.